The rows below give T cell receptor beta chains drawn from one sample of a study of blood T cell repertoires in COVID-19. Clones were read by immunoSEQ multiplex PCR, and TCRdb kept only the in-frame ones, dropping some. Among about 270,000 clones, around 93% were seen once, and the ten largest hold roughly 2.8%. The specimen sequenced was PBMCs or T cells enriched from blood (not recorded which). These receptors all stem from a man aged 40-49 years who had been exposed to COVID-19. CDR3s include the opening cysteine and the closing phenylalanine or tryptophan. The order of the fields is V gene, D gene, CDR3 length, J gene, CDR3 protein, CDR3 DNA. The D gene is left open where the match is weak.

v_gene: TRBV5-1; d_gene: TRBD2; len: 16; j_gene: TRBJ2-5; CDR3aa: CASSWGLAGGRETQYF; CDR3nt: TGCGCCAGCAGCTGGGGACTAGCGGGAGGTCGAGAGACCCAGTACTTC
v_gene: TRBV4-1; d_gene: .; len: 15; j_gene: TRBJ1-5; CDR3aa: CASSAHGLNNQPQHF; CDR3nt: TGCGCCAGCAGCGCCCACGGTTTAAATAACCAGCCCCAGCATTTT
v_gene: TRBV11-3; d_gene: TRBD1; len: 12; j_gene: TRBJ2-1; CDR3aa: CASSADRGEQFF; CDR3nt: TGTGCCAGCAGCGCAGACAGGGGTGAGCAGTTCTTC
v_gene: TRBV28; d_gene: TRBD1; len: 12; j_gene: TRBJ1-1; CDR3aa: CASRDRGTEAFF; CDR3nt: TGTGCCAGCAGGGACAGGGGCACTGAAGCTTTCTTT
v_gene: TRBV27; d_gene: TRBD1; len: 14; j_gene: TRBJ1-1; CDR3aa: CASSSHGQDTEAFF; CDR3nt: TGTGCCAGCAGTTCACACGGACAGGACACTGAAGCTTTCTTT
v_gene: TRBV5-1; d_gene: .; len: 16; j_gene: TRBJ2-1; CDR3aa: CASSLSGTSSYNEQFF; CDR3nt: TGCGCCAGCAGCTTGTCAGGAACTAGCTCCTACAATGAGCAGTTCTTC
v_gene: TRBV9; d_gene: TRBD1; len: 17; j_gene: TRBJ1-2; CDR3aa: CASSLYTGTGGGDGYTF; CDR3nt: TGTGCCAGCAGCTTATACACCGGGACAGGGGGCGGTGATGGCTACACCTTC
v_gene: TRBV28; d_gene: .; len: 13; j_gene: TRBJ2-2; CDR3aa: CASSPAGTGELFF; CDR3nt: TGTGCCAGCAGTCCCGCAGGGACCGGGGAGCTGTTTTTT
v_gene: TRBV6-5; d_gene: .; len: 15; j_gene: TRBJ2-3; CDR3aa: CASSYSRTSTDTQYF; CDR3nt: TGTGCCAGCAGTTACTCTCGGACTAGCACAGATACGCAGTATTTT
v_gene: TRBV9; d_gene: TRBD2; len: 16; j_gene: TRBJ2-7; CDR3aa: CASSVGAGGNFYEQYF; CDR3nt: TGTGCCAGCAGCGTTGGAGCGGGAGGTAATTTCTACGAGCAGTACTTC